These 2 T cell receptor beta chains were sequenced from one sample in a study of blood T cell repertoires in COVID-19. Assay: immunoSEQ multiplex PCR; the TCRdb copy retains only in-frame clones and omits some. The sample has about 100,000 clones, 85% to 95% seen once. Sequenced: peripheral blood. The source of these receptors is a man in his fifties or sixties with active COVID-19.

The chain combines TRBV5-1 with TRBJ2-3, with D perhaps matching TRBD2 (6 bases). This CDR3 comprises 15 residues. Between the trimmed V and J ends, which lost 4 bases and 2 bases, there was a span of 14 bases. Germline V gene sequence: CDR1 SGHRS, CDR2 YFSETQ. The CDR3 nucleotides read TGCGCCAGCAGCCAAGGAGGGATCTACACAGATACGCAGTATTTT. It codes for CASSQGGIYTDTQYF.

This sequence joins TRBV7-9 and TRBJ1-2, with 7 bases fitting TRBD1. Germline loops: CDR1 SEHNR, CDR2 FQNEAQ (reference sequence). J gave up 3 bases and V 4 bases, and 5 bases lay outside the gene matches. There are 14 residues in the CDR3. CDR3 residues: CASSSGGLDYGYTF. The CDR3 DNA sequence: TGTGCCAGCAGCTCAGGGGGTTTAGACTATGGCTACACCTTC.